This T cell receptor beta chain comes out of a study of T cells in Graves' hyperthyroidism and ophthalmopathy. Authors of the study amplified TCR beta CDR3 regions from RNA transcripts. The HTBI primer set was used in a first-round RT-PCR of the TCR CDR3. TCRdb called the multiplex PCR reads again in MiXCR, with one record for every CDR3 protein. The data contain hundreds of thousands of distinct CDR3 sequences, under 25% of them singletons. Among ophthalmopathy patients, the Clinical Activity Score reached at least 3, the NOSPECS grade reached at least 4, and duration remained under 3 months. Study-level results: The authors' 13 V-J model separated ophthalmopathy from stable hyperthyroidism. Ophthalmopathy onset followed model prediction by a median about 6.9 months. Blood samples included most of the expanded thyroid clonotypes exceeding 0.001.

V was clipped by 5 bases and J by 9 bases; unmatched bases: 4. The V gene's germline CDR1 is SEHNR and CDR2 FQNEAQ (reference sequence). The CDR3 sequence is 12 residues long. Worth noting for this clonotype: The antigen is undetermined.

This sequence joins TRBV7-9 and TRBJ2-1, with 7 bases lining up with TRBD1. Sequenced sample: blood. This receptor was obtained from a man aged 25-45 years with Graves' ophthalmopathy. For the CDR3, the DNA is TGTGCCAGCAGCACCGGGACAGTTGAGCAGTTCTTC. Translated: CASSTGTVEQFF.